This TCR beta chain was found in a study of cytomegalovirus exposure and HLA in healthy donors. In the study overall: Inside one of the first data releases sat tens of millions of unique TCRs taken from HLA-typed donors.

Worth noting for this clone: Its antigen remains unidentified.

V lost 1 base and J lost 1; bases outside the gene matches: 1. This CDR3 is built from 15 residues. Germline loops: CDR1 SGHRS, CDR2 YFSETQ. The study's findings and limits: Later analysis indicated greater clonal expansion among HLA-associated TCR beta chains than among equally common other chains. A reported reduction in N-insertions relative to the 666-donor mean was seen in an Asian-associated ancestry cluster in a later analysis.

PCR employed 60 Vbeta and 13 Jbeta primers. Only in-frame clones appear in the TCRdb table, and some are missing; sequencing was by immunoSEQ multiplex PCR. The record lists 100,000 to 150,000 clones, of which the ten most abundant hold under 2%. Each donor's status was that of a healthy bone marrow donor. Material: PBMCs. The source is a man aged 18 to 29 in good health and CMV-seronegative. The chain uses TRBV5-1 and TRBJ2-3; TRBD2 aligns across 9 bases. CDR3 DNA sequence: TGCGCCAGCAGCTTGAGACTAGCGGGCACAGATACGCAGTATTTT. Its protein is CASSLRLAGTDTQYF.